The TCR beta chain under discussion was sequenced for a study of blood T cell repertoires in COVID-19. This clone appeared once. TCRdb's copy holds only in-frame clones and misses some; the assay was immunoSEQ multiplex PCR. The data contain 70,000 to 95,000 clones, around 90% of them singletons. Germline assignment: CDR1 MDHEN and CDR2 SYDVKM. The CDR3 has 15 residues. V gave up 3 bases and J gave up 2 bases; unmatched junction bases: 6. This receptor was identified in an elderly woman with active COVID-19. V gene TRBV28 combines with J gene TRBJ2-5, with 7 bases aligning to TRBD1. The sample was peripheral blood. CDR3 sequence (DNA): TGTGCCAGCAGTTTTCGGTGGGACAGTCAAGAGACCCAGTACTTC. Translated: CASSFRWDSQETQYF.